These 24 T cell receptor beta chains share one sample of origin, sequenced in a study of cytomegalovirus exposure and HLA in healthy donors. The assay was immunoSEQ multiplex PCR, and TCRdb's table has in-frame clones only and misses some. The table has some 68,000 clones, about 94% seen once. The sequenced sample consisted of PBMCs. The receptors shown here come from a man younger than 30 in good health and CMV-seropositive.

This rearrangement joins TRBV5-1 to TRBJ2-3, with TRBD1 matching 7 bases. Germline V gene data show CDR1 as SGHRS and CDR2 as YFSETQ. This CDR3 contains 15 residues. The V and J ends lost 3 bases and 2 bases, in that order; junction bases with no gene match: 6. CDR3: CASSSGQANTDTQYF. CDR3 bases: TGCGCCAGCAGCTCCGGACAGGCCAACACAGATACGCAGTATTTT. Variable domain in full (rest from reference TRBV5-1 and TRBJ2-3): KAGVTQTPRYLIKTRGQQVTLSCSPISGHRSVSWYQQTPGQGLQFLFEYFSETQRNKGNFPGRFSGRQFSNSRSEMNVSTLELGDSALYLCASSSGQANTDTQYFGPGTRLTVL.

The genes are TRBV4-1 and TRBJ2-5; TRBD2 agrees at 10 bases. CDR3 length: 17 residues. The J segment lost 2 bases and the V segment lost 1 base, leaving 7 bases of the junction unmatched. The V gene's germline CDR1 is MGHRA and CDR2 YSYEKL. CDR3 amino acids: CASSQGLSGRGQETQYF. CDR3 DNA sequence: TGCGCCAGCAGCCAAGGGCTGAGCGGGAGGGGTCAAGAGACCCAGTACTTC.

CDR3 amino acids: CASSPGQYYEQYF. The CDR3 DNA reads as TGTGCCAGTAGTCCCGGACAGTACTACGAGCAGTACTTC. The chain recombines TRBV19 with TRBJ2-7; D is perhaps TRBD1 (6 bases). CDR3 length: 13 residues. The V gene's germline CDR1 is LNHDA and CDR2 SQIVND (reference sequence). Trimming removed 5 bases at V and 3 bases at J, with 11 bases between.

The CDR3 loop reads CASSPGGWRRAYNEQFF. Written as DNA, the CDR3 is TGTGCCAGCTCCCCCGGGGGGTGGAGGAGGGCCTACAATGAGCAGTTCTTC. The V gene is TRBV18, the J gene TRBJ2-1; 7 nucleotides align to TRBD2. Per the germline V gene, CDR1 is KGHSH and CDR2 is LQKENI. V was pared by 6 bases and J by 2 bases, with 13 bases of the junction left unmatched. The CDR3 contains 17 residues. The complete variable domain, with remaining parts taken from reference TRBV18 and TRBJ2-1, reads NAGVMQNPRHLVRRRGQEARLRCSPMKGHSHVYWYRQLPEEGLKFMVYLQKENIIDESGMPKERFSAEFPKEGPSILRIQQVVRGDSAAYFCASSPGGWRRAYNEQFFGPGTRLTVL.

This clone was seen only once. This chain connects TRBV29-1 to TRBJ2-3, with 9 nucleotides matching TRBD2. The CDR3 has 14 residues. Germline V gene data show CDR1 as SQVTM and CDR2 as ANQGSEA. With V trimmed by 6 bases and J by 2 bases, 6 bases remained unmatched. CDR3 coding DNA: TGCAGCGTCGCTGGACTAGCGCCCACAGATACGCAGTATTTT. Translating gives CSVAGLAPTDTQYF.

This rearrangement joins TRBV21-1 to TRBJ2-6; the table gives TRBD1 as D, unverified against the DNA. TRBV21-1 counts as a pseudogene. CDR3 length: 17 amino acids. The CDR3 DNA reads as TGTGCCAGCAGCAAAACCGGGACAGGCTCTGGGGCCAACGTCCTGACTTTC. Translation: CASSKTGTGSGANVLTF.

The chain employs TRBV14 and TRBJ2-1; perhaps TRBD1 as D (6 bases). The CDR3 has 15 residues. V dropped 4 bases and J dropped 8 bases, with 18 bases sitting between them. In germline, CDR1 is SGHDN, CDR2 FVKESK. CDR3 nucleotide sequence: TGTGCCAGCAGCCTCCCGACAGGAGCCTCGGATGAGCAGTTCTTC. Protein: CASSLPTGASDEQFF.

V and J are TRBV5-1 and TRBJ2-3; 7 nucleotides align to TRBD2. The germline V gene has CDR1 SGHRS and CDR2 YFSETQ. The length of the CDR3 is 14 residues. The V gene end was trimmed by 4 bases and the J gene end by 3 bases; junction bases not matched to a gene: 5. The chain's CDR3 is CASSLGTTTDTQYF. CDR3 nucleotide sequence: TGCGCCAGCAGCCTCGGGACTACAACAGATACGCAGTATTTT.

The table lists this clone with a count of one. The chain employs TRBV9 and TRBJ2-3; TRBD2 might be the D (6 bases). The CDR3 is made up of 16 amino acids. Looked up from germline, CDR1 is SGDLS and CDR2 is YYNGEE. V gave up 1 base and J gave up 1 base, with 13 bases separating them. CDR3 amino acids: CASSVSGSTRTDTQYF. Written as DNA, the CDR3 is TGTGCCAGCAGCGTAAGCGGGTCGACTCGCACAGATACGCAGTATTTT.

This chain connects TRBV28 to TRBJ2-7, with D tentatively TRBD1 (6 bases). This CDR3 spans 14 amino acids. Germline CDR1 reads MDHEN; CDR2 reads SYDVKM. V gave up 9 bases and J gave up 3 bases, with 18 bases separating them. CDR3 sequence: CASYTEGHNYEQYF. The CDR3 DNA reads as TGTGCCAGTTATACCGAGGGACATAACTACGAGCAGTACTTC.

The CDR3 DNA sequence: TGTGCCACCAGCAGAGACAGGGGGCGTTTCACAGATACGCAGTATTTT. Translating gives CATSRDRGRFTDTQYF. The chain links TRBV15 to TRBJ2-3, with 8 positions matching TRBD1. The CDR3 length is 16 residues. Per the germline V gene, CDR1 is LNHNV and CDR2 is YYDKDF (reference sequence). The J segment lost 2 bases and the V segment lost 0 bases, leaving 4 bases of the junction unmatched.

The CDR3 here is CASSLGDRGNTEAFF. The CDR3 nucleotides are TGCGCCAGCAGCTTGGGGGACAGGGGGAACACTGAAGCTTTCTTT. The chain recombines TRBV5-1 with TRBJ1-1, with TRBD1 identical over 10 bases. The CDR3 runs to 15 residues. Per germline, CDR1 SGHRS and CDR2 YFSETQ. With 0 bases clipped from V and 1 base from J, the junction kept 0 bases outside the gene matches.

To note about this clone: An end of the junction does not agree with germline; a read error may underlie this. This sample also contains other DNA sequences that code for the same CDR3. The gene calls are TRBV4-1 and TRBJ1-2, with TRBD1 matching over 7 bases. Germline CDR1 MGHRA, CDR2 YSYEKL. The CDR3 contains 14 residues. CDR3 bases: TGCGCCAGCAGTCAAGATGTAACAGGGGATGGCTACACCTTC. Its translation: CASSQDVTGDGYTF.

This clone appeared a single time. The chain couples TRBV10-1 to TRBJ2-7; D is unclear. V lost 6 bases to trimming and J lost 3 bases, with 12 bases between them. The CDR3 is 13 amino acids. CDR1 and CDR2 (germline): WNHNN, SYGVQD (reference sequence). The CDR3 protein is CASSPGPHYEQYF. DNA of the CDR3: TGCGCCAGCAGCCCGGGTCCGCACTACGAGCAGTACTTC.

This chain connects TRBV4-2 to TRBJ2-7, with a possible D match to TRBD1 (6 bases). V gave up 4 bases and J gave up 1 base, with 8 bases separating them. The CDR3 totals 13 residues. Germline V gives CDR1 LGHNA, CDR2 YNFKEQ. Here the CDR3 DNA reads TGTGCCAGCAGCCGGGACATTTCCTACGAGCAGTACTTC. Translation: CASSRDISYEQYF.

The chain carries TRBV5-1 and TRBJ2-3; no clear D gene. Germline V lookup: CDR1 SGHRS, CDR2 YFSETQ. Deletions cut 5 bases from V and 5 bases from J, with 9 bases between. The CDR3 loop spans 12 amino acids. The CDR3 DNA reads TGCGCCAGCAGGTTCTACGAAGATACGCAGTATTTT. Translation: CASRFYEDTQYF.

The rearrangement links TRBV6-1 to TRBJ2-7, with 10 bases identical to TRBD1. The CDR3 has 15 residues. The germline gives CDR1 MNHNS, CDR2 SASEGT. Trimming took 4 bases from V and 6 from J; bases not matched to a gene: 9. CDR3 protein: CASSGDRGTPLEQYF. The CDR3 DNA reads as TGTGCCAGCAGTGGGGACAGGGGAACCCCACTCGAGCAGTACTTC.

Written as DNA, the CDR3 is TGTGCCAGCAGTGAATTTCAGATCCAGGGCTATGGCTACACCTTC. Translated, it gives CASSEFQIQGYGYTF. The chain couples TRBV6-1 to TRBJ1-2; the D gene is possibly TRBD1 (5 bases). Germline lookup yields CDR1 MNHNS and CDR2 SASEGT. This CDR3 spans 15 amino acids. The ends were cut back, 2 bases at V and 4 bases at J, with 14 bases in the middle.

V usage is TRBV30 and J usage is TRBJ1-3; 7 nucleotides agree with TRBD1. J gave up 2 bases and V 4 bases, and 8 bases lay outside the gene matches. Germline V lookup: CDR1 GTSNPN, CDR2 SVGIG (reference sequence). There are 15 residues in the CDR3. CDR3 DNA sequence: TGTGCCTGGATCCCCCAGGGGGGCACTGGAAACACCATATATTTT. Translated: CAWIPQGGTGNTIYF.

This chain uses TRBV2 with TRBJ1-3; 11 bases agree with TRBD1. Germline CDR1 reads SNHLY; CDR2 reads FYNNEI. J lost 3 bases, V lost 4 bases, and 8 bases had no gene match. This CDR3 contains 17 residues. CDR3 amino acids: CASSVGLDRGLGNTIYF. DNA for the CDR3: TGTGCCAGCAGTGTAGGGTTGGACAGGGGGCTTGGAAACACCATATATTTT.

The gene calls are TRBV5-1 and TRBJ1-1; possible D gene TRBD1, 5 bases. Germline V gives CDR1 SGHRS, CDR2 YFSETQ. Trimming pared 0 bases from V and 2 bases from J, leaving 17 bases between. The CDR3 totals 17 residues. CDR3 coding DNA: TGCGCCAGCAGCTTGGCCCCAAGACAGAACCATAACACTGAAGCTTTCTTT. This gives the protein CASSLAPRQNHNTEAFF.

The chain has TRBV4-2 and TRBJ2-3; 12 nucleotides align to TRBD2. Trimming cost V 4 bases and J 4 bases; bases outside gene matches: 6. Germline-derived CDR1 and CDR2 are LGHNA and YNFKEQ. The length of the CDR3 is 16 residues. The CDR3 nucleotides are TGTGCCAGCAGCCCGCGGACTAGCGGGACCTCAGATACGCAGTATTTT. Translating it yields CASSPRTSGTSDTQYF.

V usage is TRBV5-1 and J usage is TRBJ2-1; D may be TRBD2 (6 bases). Per germline, CDR1 SGHRS and CDR2 YFSETQ. This CDR3 contains 13 residues. V lost 4 bases to trimming and J lost 8 bases, with 13 bases between them. This chain's CDR3 is CASSPRDSDEQFF. The CDR3 DNA reads TGCGCCAGCAGCCCCCGGGACTCCGATGAGCAGTTCTTC.

V is TRBV5-8 and J is TRBJ2-2; TRBD1 might be the D (6 bases). CDR3 length: 13 residues. Trimming cost V 4 bases and J 7 bases, with 11 bases left between them. CDR1 and CDR2 from the germline V gene are SGHTS and YDEGEE. This CDR3 is CASSKTGYGELFF. The CDR3 region has the DNA TGTGCCAGCAGCAAAACAGGGTACGGGGAGCTGTTTTTT.